This T cell receptor (beta chain) emerged from a study of T cell repertoires and HLA-DP antigens (dated by TCRdb to the late 2010s). For the study in its entirety: The study used an in vitro model of CD4+ T cell alloreactivity in which transduced HeLa cells presented allogeneic HLA-DP. One alloantigen differed from self by one peptide-binding groove amino acid, whereas the other differed by ten, modelling structurally similar versus dissimilar alloantigens. Of the three donors, two were male and one was female, and their ages ranged from the 18-to-29 age band up to the 60-to-69 age band. The average DNA input was roughly 220 ng for sorted CD137+CD4+ samples versus approximately 1,300 ng for pre-culture CD4+ samples.

On the study overall, not on this receptor specifically: An average cumulative frequency of around 36% against one allele and approximately 48% against the other was found for clones undetected before culture. Clonality of sorted CD137+ cells was similar against both alloantigens (about 0.39) and much higher than in pre-culture samples (roughly 0.04). Limitations were identified as the inclusion of only a few donors, the use of a non-physiological HeLa antigen-presenting system, and the use of total CD4+ responder cells. Separate analysis of naive and memory CD4+ repertoires was not performed.

This clone occurred once. What antigen it recognizes has not been identified. Base qualities are not recorded, but no much larger clone differs from it by a single base. The immunoSEQ multiplex PCR, with forward primers for 54 TRBV segments and reverse primers for 13 TRBJ segments, was used to amplify TCRB CDR3 regions. Pre-culture CD4+ samples were sequenced at deep resolution with a target of about 190,000 T cell genomes. Sequencing of the amplicons on an Illumina HiSeq System generated 87 bp reads spanning the CDR3. The authors' analysis ran thus. Reads were corrected for PCR and sequencing errors, and CDR3 regions were defined by alignment to IMGT reference sequences. Template and unique rearrangement counts were estimated using synthetic template pools. Clonality was computed by subtracting Pielou's evenness from 1. The Daley-Smith estimator was used to estimate richness. Morisita's index was used to measure repertoire overlap. Clones present in cultured samples but not detected in the pre-culture repertoire of the same donor were defined as low-abundance clones. TCRdb holds this immuneACCESS table with in-frame rearrangements only. Some clones are missing; in checked studies, unresolved V genes explain under half, and the rest has no known cause. V and J calls plus clone size are reproduced from that table; the DNA served to infer D and trimming. The sample data list around 100,000 clones, and 92% of these were observed just once. The ten largest clonotypes hold approximately 0.29% of the sample.

Magnetic bead negative selection was used to isolate untouched CD4+ T cells from Ficoll-separated PBMC, with an average purity of about 98%. Untouched CD4+ T cells were isolated from Ficoll-separated PBMC with magnetic beads, reaching around 98% purity with negligible CD8+ contamination. Peripheral blood mononuclear cells came from the buffy coats of three healthy blood donors, who served as the study's donors. Each of the three donors was CMV seronegative. Genomic DNA was extracted with the DNeasy Blood & Tissue Kit. For each subject, genomic DNA from sorted CD137+CD4+ cells and from pre-culture CD4+ baseline samples underwent TCRB sequencing. Reading the germline V gene gives CDR1 SNHLY and CDR2 FYNNEI. The CDR3 runs 15 residues from the cysteine to the phenylalanine. Here the CDR3 DNA is all that survives: 45 bases in frame from base 1. Clipping removes 5 bases from V and 3 bases from J, with 2 as the unmatched junction base count.

This receptor chain uses TRBV2 and TRBJ1-6; 9 junctional bases match TRBD1. The material sequenced was CD4+ T cells from PBMCs. The source of this sequence is a woman under 30 in good health and CMV-seronegative. The nucleotide sequence reads TGTGCCAGCAGTCGGACAGGGGACTATAATTCACCCCTCCACTTT. Its coded protein is CASSRTGDYNSPLHF.